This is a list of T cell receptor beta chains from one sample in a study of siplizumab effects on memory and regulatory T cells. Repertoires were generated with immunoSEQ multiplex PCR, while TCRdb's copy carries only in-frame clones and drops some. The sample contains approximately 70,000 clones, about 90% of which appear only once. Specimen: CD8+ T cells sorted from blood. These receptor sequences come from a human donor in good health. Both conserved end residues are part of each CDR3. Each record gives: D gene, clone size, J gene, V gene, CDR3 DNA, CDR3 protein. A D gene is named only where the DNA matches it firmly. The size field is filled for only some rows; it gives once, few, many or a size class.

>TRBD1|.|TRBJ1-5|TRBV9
TGTGCCAGCAGCGTAGGTTTCAGGGGGGATCAGCCCCAGCATTTT
CASSVGFRGDQPQHF
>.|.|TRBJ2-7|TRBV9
TGTGCCAGCAGCCCAGGTGGGAGTGCCTACGAGCAGTACTTC
CASSPGGSAYEQYF
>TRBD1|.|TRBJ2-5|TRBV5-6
TGTGCCAGCAGCCAGGGACAGGGGGAGACCCAGTACTTC
CASSQGQGETQYF
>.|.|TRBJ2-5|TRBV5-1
TGCGCCAGCAGCGCAAGACAGGACAACCAAGAGACCCAGTACTTC
CASSARQDNQETQYF
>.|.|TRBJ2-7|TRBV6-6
TGTGCCAGCAGTTACACGGGGCCCTTCGAGCAGTACTTC
CASSYTGPFEQYF
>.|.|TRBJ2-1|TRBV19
TGTGCCAGTAGTATTGACTGGGGCCCCTACAATGAGCAGTTCTTC
CASSIDWGPYNEQFF
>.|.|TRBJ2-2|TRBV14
TGTGCCAGCAGCCAAGAACAAGGTTGGGGCACCGGGGAGCTGTTTTTT
CASSQEQGWGTGELFF
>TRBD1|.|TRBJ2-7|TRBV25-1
TGTGCCAGCAGTGGTCTGGACAGGGGCGACGAGCAGTACTTC
CASSGLDRGDEQYF
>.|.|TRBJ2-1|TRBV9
TGTGCCAGCAGCGTAGCTTCTGTCGGGGGAACCAATGAGCAGTTCTTC
CASSVASVGGTNEQFF
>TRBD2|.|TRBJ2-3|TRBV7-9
TGTGCCAGCAGTCTAGCGGGAGGCGGCGCAGATACGCAGTATTTT
CASSLAGGGADTQYF
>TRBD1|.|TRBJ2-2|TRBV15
TGTGCCACCAGCACTCGGACAGGGGGTAGCACCGGGGAGCTGTTTTTT
CATSTRTGGSTGELFF
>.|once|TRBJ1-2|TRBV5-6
TGTGCCAGCAGCTTGGTCGGGGGCTTGGCCTATGGCTACACCTTC
CASSLVGGLAYGYTF
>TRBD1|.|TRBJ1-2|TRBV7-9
TGTGCCAGCAGCTTAAATGTAGGGGGCGCCGGGGGCTATGGCTACACCTTC
CASSLNVGGAGGYGYTF
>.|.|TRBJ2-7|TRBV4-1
TGCGCCAGCAGCCATCGCCTAGCCTCCTACGAGCAGTACTTC
CASSHRLASYEQYF